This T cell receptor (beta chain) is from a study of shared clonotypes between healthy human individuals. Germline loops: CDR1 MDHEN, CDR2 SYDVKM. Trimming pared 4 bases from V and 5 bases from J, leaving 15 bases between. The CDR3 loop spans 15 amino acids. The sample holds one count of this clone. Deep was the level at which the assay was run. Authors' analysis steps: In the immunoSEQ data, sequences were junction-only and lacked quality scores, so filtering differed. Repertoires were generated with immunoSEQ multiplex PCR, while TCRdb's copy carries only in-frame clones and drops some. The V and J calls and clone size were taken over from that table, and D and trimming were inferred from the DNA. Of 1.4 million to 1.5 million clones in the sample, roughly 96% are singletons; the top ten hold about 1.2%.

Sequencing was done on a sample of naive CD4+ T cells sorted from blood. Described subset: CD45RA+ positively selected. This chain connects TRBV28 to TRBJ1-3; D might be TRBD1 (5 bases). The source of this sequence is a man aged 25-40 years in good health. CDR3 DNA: TGTGCCAGCAGTTCCCGGGGGGGTTTAAGAAACACCATATATTTT. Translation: CASSSRGGLRNTIYF. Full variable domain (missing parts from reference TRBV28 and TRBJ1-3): DVKVTQSSRYLVKRTGEKVFLECVQDMDHENMFWYRQDPGLGLRLIYFSYDVKMKEKGDIPEGYSVSREKKERFSLILESASTNQTSMYLCASSSRGGLRNTIYFGEGSWLTVV.